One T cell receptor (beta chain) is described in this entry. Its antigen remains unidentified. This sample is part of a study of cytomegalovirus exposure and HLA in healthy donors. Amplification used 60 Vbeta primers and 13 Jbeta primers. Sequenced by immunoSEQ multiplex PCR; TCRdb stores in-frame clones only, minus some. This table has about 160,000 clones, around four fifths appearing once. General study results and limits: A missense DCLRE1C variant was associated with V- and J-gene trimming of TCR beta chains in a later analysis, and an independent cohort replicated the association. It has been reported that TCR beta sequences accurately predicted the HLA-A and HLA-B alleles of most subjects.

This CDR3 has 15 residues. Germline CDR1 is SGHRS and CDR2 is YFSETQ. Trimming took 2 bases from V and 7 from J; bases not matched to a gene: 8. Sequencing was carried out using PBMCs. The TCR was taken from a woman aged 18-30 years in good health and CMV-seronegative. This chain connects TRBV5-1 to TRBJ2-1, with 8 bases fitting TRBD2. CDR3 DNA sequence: TGCGCCAGCAGCTTAACCAGCGGGAGTCTAAATGAGCAGTTCTTC. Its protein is CASSLTSGSLNEQFF. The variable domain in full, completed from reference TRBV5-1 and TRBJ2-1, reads KAGVTQTPRYLIKTRGQQVTLSCSPISGHRSVSWYQQTPGQGLQFLFEYFSETQRNKGNFPGRFSGRQFSNSRSEMNVSTLELGDSALYLCASSLTSGSLNEQFFGPGTRLTVL.